Listed below are T cell receptor beta chains from one sample, sequenced in a study of OX40 agonist ivuxolimab in advanced cancers. Measured with immunoSEQ multiplex PCR; TCRdb has only the in-frame clones, and not every one. The repertoire holds 65,000 or so clones, with about 83% as singletons. Sequenced material: CD4+ or CD8+ T cells sorted from blood, taken in a trial of the OX40 agonist ivuxolimab. The receptors derive from an adult with an advanced solid tumor such as melanoma, head and neck, liver or kidney cancer. The CDR3 runs from the conserved cysteine through the conserved F or W. The D gene is left open where the match is weak. Part of the rows lack a size; the others show once, few, many or a class for expanded clones.

TRBJ1-4 . TRBV5-1 . CASSLGQNEKLFF TGCGCCAGCAGCTTGGGGCAGAATGAAAAACTGTTTTTT
TRBJ1-1 . TRBV18 . CASSEREIGLTEAFF TGTGCCAGCTCGGAACGGGAAATAGGTCTCACCGAAGCTTTCTTT
TRBJ1-1 . TRBV9 . CASSVRGNTEAFF TGTGCCAGCAGCGTCCGGGGGAACACTGAAGCTTTCTTT
TRBJ1-5 TRBD1 TRBV15 . CATSLGQGSNQPQHF TGTGCCACCAGCCTGGGACAGGGAAGCAATCAGCCCCAGCATTTT
TRBJ1-3 TRBD1 TRBV9 . CASSATGPDRVAGNTIYF TGTGCCAGCAGCGCCACAGGACCTGACAGGGTCGCTGGAAACACCATATATTTT
TRBJ1-4 TRBD1 TRBV5-1 . CASSQDRPNEKLFF TGCGCCAGCAGCCAGGACAGGCCAAATGAAAAACTGTTTTTT
TRBJ2-5 . TRBV20-1 . CSAGPLETQYF TGCAGTGCTGGCCCCTTGGAGACCCAGTACTTC
TRBJ1-2 TRBD1 TRBV15 few CATSRGARAGQGISYGYTF TGTGCCACCAGCAGAGGGGCACGAGCGGGACAGGGCATTTCCTATGGCTACACCTTC
TRBJ2-1 TRBD2 TRBV9 once CASSPGNGGSNEQFF TGTGCCAGCAGCCCCGGGAACGGCGGGAGCAACGAGCAGTTCTTC
TRBJ1-4 TRBD1 TRBV29-1 . CSVEGQGSGKLFF TGCAGCGTTGAGGGACAGGGTTCGGGAAAACTGTTTTTT
TRBJ1-1 . TRBV15 . CATSRDRRGLYAEAFF TGTGCCACCAGCAGAGACCGCAGGGGATTGTACGCTGAAGCTTTCTTT